The rows below give T cell receptor beta chains drawn from one sample of a study of CD8 T cells in Susac syndrome. Via MiXCR, TCRdb re-called the immunoSEQ multiplex PCR reads, giving one row per CDR3 protein. The profile shows about 90,000 distinct CDR3 sequences, around 93% of them singletons. The sequencing input was CD8+ T cells from PBMCs. The receptors were sampled from a human donor in good health. Each CDR3 is given without its conserved first and last residue. A D gene is named only where the DNA matches it firmly. Some rows have no size entry. The others give once, few or many, or a class for an expanded clone.

V: TRBV5-6; D: TRBD1; size: once; CDR3: ASRWGQGGTGELF
V: TRBV4-1; D: .; size: .; CDR3: ASSPVGNYGYT
V: TRBV21-1; D: .; size: .; CDR3: ASSKGRAATPYEQY
V: TRBV29-1; D: .; size: .; CDR3: STQAGEGEAF
V: TRBV9; D: .; size: .; CDR3: ASSVGGMNTEAF
V: TRBV4-1; D: .; size: few; CDR3: ASSPEGSSEAF
V: TRBV2; D: .; size: .; CDR3: ASSTSPTNYEQY
V: TRBV7-6; D: .; size: .; CDR3: ASSPYGSTDTQY
V: TRBV2; D: .; size: .; CDR3: ASSEGGRSNQPQH
V: TRBV4-2; D: .; size: .; CDR3: ASSQAERPIEKLF